One sample yielded the 2 T cell receptor beta chains listed below, sequenced in a study of beta chain features in type 1 diabetes (dated by TCRdb to about 2018). The library came from the immunoSEQ multiplex PCR assay. All of the isolated RNA was reverse transcribed with the High Capacity cDNA Reverse Transcription Kit, so expressed TCRB transcripts were sequenced. Entries here come from immuneACCESS through TCRdb and include only in-frame sequences with V and J called. Some clones fail to appear in such tables; in the studies checked, an unresolved V gene covers under half of the shortfall, and the cause of the remainder is unknown. The sample profile shows 810,000 or so clones; 15% to 20% of them were found once. The top ten hold 0.02% to 0.025% of the sample. The sample taken for sequencing was naive CD4+ T cells from blood. This sample's cell subset or site label indicates: true naive CD4+ T cells. Receptors originate from a woman under 30 in good health.

This clone was recorded only once. The CDR3 region has the DNA TGCGCCAGCAGCGAAGGGGGGATTAATCAGCCCCAGCATTTT. Translation: CASSEGGINQPQHF. V and J are TRBV4-1 and TRBJ1-5, with D perhaps matching TRBD1 (6 bases). This CDR3 has 14 amino acids. CDR1 and CDR2 (germline): MGHRA, YSYEKL. V lost 5 bases and J 4 bases, leaving 12 bases between the germline ends.

The genes are TRBV10-3 and TRBJ2-7; no firm D call. Trimming took 9 bases from V and 4 from J, leaving 16 bases between them. Germline V CDR1 and CDR2: ENHRY, SYGVKD. This CDR3 has 13 amino acids. CDR3 sequence reads: CAIGPSAQYEQYF. In DNA form, the CDR3 reads TGTGCCATAGGTCCCTCCGCCCAATACGAGCAGTACTTC.